One and the same sample provided the 27 T cell receptor beta chains below, sequenced in a study of blood T cell repertoires in COVID-19. This table comes from immunoSEQ multiplex PCR, and its TCRdb copy is limited to in-frame clones, with some not included. This sample has under 300,000 clones, with around four fifths found just once. Sample: peripheral blood. The receptors shown here come from a woman aged 40 to 50 with active or convalescent COVID-19.

The chain has TRBV30 and TRBJ1-5, with D perhaps matching TRBD1 (5 bases). The V gene's germline CDR1 is GTSNPN and CDR2 SVGIG (reference sequence). The CDR3 totals 13 residues. V gave up 5 bases and J gave up 3 bases, with 11 bases separating them. The CDR3 coding sequence is TGTGCCTGGGGAACAGGCGCCAATCAGCCCCAGCATTTT. Amino acid sequence: CAWGTGANQPQHF. The variable domain in full, with the rest retrieved from reference TRBV30 and TRBJ1-5, is SQTIHQWPATLVQPVGSPLSLECTVEGTSNPNLYWYRQAAGRGLQLLFYSVGIGQISSEVPQNLSASRPQDRQFILSSKKLLLSDSGFYLCAWGTGANQPQHFGDGTRLSIL.

This chain joins TRBV11-2 and TRBJ1-1; the match to TRBD1 covers 8 bases. J lost 5 bases, V lost 3 bases, and 11 bases had no gene match. The CDR3 runs to 16 residues. The V gene's germline CDR1 is SGHAT and CDR2 FQNNGV. CDR3 nucleotide sequence: TGTGCCAGCAGCTTGCAGGGGGCAGCTACAGGGACTGAAGCTTTCTTT. Its translation: CASSLQGAATGTEAFF. Combining the CDR3 with reference TRBV11-2 and TRBJ1-1 gives the whole variable domain EAGVAQSPRYKIIEKRQSVAFWCNPISGHATLYWYQQILGQGPKLLIQFQNNGVVDDSQLPKDRFSAERLKGVDSTLKIQPAKLEDSAVYLCASSLQGAATGTEAFFGQGTRLTVV.

The chain has TRBV6-5 and TRBJ2-2, with D possibly TRBD2 on 6 matching bases. The CDR3 is 14 amino acids. V lost 3 bases to trimming and J lost 7 bases, with 12 bases between them. Per the germline V gene, CDR1 is MNHEY and CDR2 is SVGAGI. The CDR3 nucleotides are TGTGCCAGCAGTTATTCCGGGGGTTTCGGGGAGCTGTTTTTT. As protein: CASSYSGGFGELFF.

The chain links TRBV9 to TRBJ1-6, with 9 bases that match TRBD1. CDR1 is SGDLS and CDR2 is YYNGEE in the germline V gene. This CDR3 comprises 15 residues. V dropped 3 bases and J dropped 10; count of bases not matched to a gene: 8. The CDR3 sequence is CASSALGTGSSPLHF. In nucleotides, the CDR3 is TGTGCCAGCAGCGCCCTAGGGACAGGGAGCTCACCCCTCCACTTT.

This rearrangement joins TRBV4-1 to TRBJ1-6; D gene unclear. V lost 2 bases, J lost 0 bases, and 14 bases lay in between. Per the germline V gene, CDR1 is MGHRA and CDR2 is YSYEKL. The CDR3 is 18 residues long. Here the CDR3 DNA reads TGCGCCAGCAGCCAATTCGAGGGAACTAACTCCTATAATTCACCCCTCCACTTT. Translation: CASSQFEGTNSYNSPLHF.

A few counts support this clone. V gene TRBV3-1 (or the pseudogene TRBV3-2) combines with J gene TRBJ1-4; D may be TRBD1 (5 bases). V was pared by 2 bases and J by 5 bases, with 15 bases between. Germline-derived CDR1 and CDR2 are LGHDT and YNNKEL (reference sequence). The CDR3 extends over 16 amino acids. The chain's CDR3 is CASSQTPRGDNEKLFF. The CDR3 DNA reads as TGTGCCAGCAGCCAAACGCCTCGGGGGGACAATGAAAAACTGTTTTTT.

The chain links TRBV5-4 to TRBJ2-2, with 15 bases matching TRBD2. Germline lookup yields CDR1 SGHNT and CDR2 YYREEE (reference sequence). The trim removed 4 bases at V and 6 bases at J, leaving 7 bases unmatched. The CDR3 is made up of 17 amino acids. CDR3 DNA: TGTGCCAGCAGCCCGAGCGGACTAGCGGGGGGGGCCGGGGAGCTGTTTTTT. It is translated as CASSPSGLAGGAGELFF.

This clone was counted only a few times. The chain combines TRBV6-5 with TRBJ1-2; D is perhaps TRBD1 (5 bases). Germline CDR1 and CDR2: MNHEY and SVGAGI. This CDR3 region has 15 residues. Deletions cut 4 bases from V and 3 bases from J, with 15 bases between. The CDR3 nucleotides read TGTGCCAGCAGTTCCCAGGGAGGTAGCTACTATGGCTACACCTTC. Its protein product is CASSSQGGSYYGYTF.

This clone was counted between two and nine times. The chain has TRBV2 and TRBJ1-4, with unresolved D. Germline lookup yields CDR1 SNHLY and CDR2 FYNNEI. The CDR3 has 13 amino acids. V lost 3 bases to trimming and J lost 11 bases, with 13 bases between them. The CDR3 sequence is CASSDPAREKLFF. The CDR3 DNA is TGTGCCAGCAGTGACCCTGCTAGGGAGAAACTGTTTTTT.

The chain uses TRBV7-3 and TRBJ2-1, with D perhaps TRBD2 (6 bases). The CDR3 spans 16 residues. CDR1 and CDR2 (germline): SGHTA, FQGTGA. V gave up 4 bases and J gave up 0 bases, with 13 bases separating them. CDR3 in DNA: TGTGCCAGCAGCTCCGCCGGGACTTACTCCTACAATGAGCAGTTCTTC. It is translated as CASSSAGTYSYNEQFF. The variable domain in full, with the rest retrieved from reference TRBV7-3 and TRBJ2-1, is GAGVSQTPSNKVTEKGKYVELRCDPISGHTALYWYRQSLGQGPEFLIYFQGTGAADDSGLPNDRFFAVRPEGSVSTLKIQRTERGDSAVYLCASSSAGTYSYNEQFFGPGTRLTVL.

This chain joins TRBV2 and TRBJ1-5; D gene uncertain. V lost 5 bases and J lost 2, with 7 bases in between. Germline CDR1 and CDR2: SNHLY and FYNNEI. The CDR3 length is 13 residues. The CDR3 DNA reads as TGTGCCAGCAGTCGCGAGGGCAATCAGCCCCAGCATTTT. This codes for CASSREGNQPQHF.

This chain joins TRBV28 and TRBJ1-1; D gene ambiguous. The germline CDR1 and CDR2 sequences are MDHEN and SYDVKM. V lost 7 bases and J 0 bases, leaving 18 bases between the germline ends. This CDR3 is 16 amino acids long. The CDR3 DNA is TGTGCCAGCACCTCGTGGCGGCGGAGTGTGAACACTGAAGCTTTCTTT. Translation gives CASTSWRRSVNTEAFF. Together with reference TRBV28 and TRBJ1-1, the CDR3 gives the full variable domain: DVKVTQSSRYLVKRTGEKVFLECVQDMDHENMFWYRQDPGLGLRLIYFSYDVKMKEKGDIPEGYSVSREKKERFSLILESASTNQTSMYLCASTSWRRSVNTEAFFGQGTRLTVV.

This chain's CDR3 is CASSLGAWKPQHF. CDR3 bases: TGTGCCAGCAGCTTAGGGGCTTGGAAGCCCCAGCATTTT. This chain links TRBV7-2 with TRBJ1-5; D unresolved. The CDR3 is 13 residues long. Germline V gene lookup returns CDR1 SGHTA and CDR2 FQGNSA. The germline V and J ends were trimmed by 1 base and 8 bases, with 9 bases remaining between them.

As DNA, the CDR3 is TGTGCCAGCAGCCATGCCAGGGGGCACAACTCTGGAAACACCATATATTTT. This sequence encodes CASSHARGHNSGNTIYF. V usage is TRBV3-1 (or the pseudogene TRBV3-2) and J usage is TRBJ1-3; TRBD1 aligns across 8 bases. After removal of 3 bases from V and 0 bases from J, the junction contained 7 bases not matched to a gene. Germline CDR1 LGHDT, CDR2 YNNKEL (reference sequence). The CDR3 spans 17 residues.

A note on this clone: The junction differs from germline at one of its ends, possibly a read error. The V and J genes are TRBV3-1 (or the pseudogene TRBV3-2) and TRBJ2-3; D might be TRBD2 (6 bases). Germline values: CDR1 LGHDT, CDR2 YNNKEL (reference sequence). The CDR3 contains 14 residues. Here the CDR3 reads CASRQGDFGDTQYF. The CDR3, as DNA: TGTGCCAGCAGACAAGGGGACTTTGGGGATACGCAGTATTTT.

This clone has only a few counts. The J gene is TRBJ2-1, the V gene TRBV7-3; TRBD2 matches 12 bases. Germline assignment: CDR1 SGHTA and CDR2 FQGTGA. Trimming removed 3 bases from V and 9 bases from J; junction bases left unmatched: 6. The CDR3 spans 15 residues. The CDR3 loop is CASSFTSGGKSEQFF. The CDR3 DNA follows: TGTGCCAGCAGCTTTACTAGCGGGGGGAAGAGTGAGCAGTTCTTC. Full variable domain (missing parts from reference TRBV7-3 and TRBJ2-1): GAGVSQTPSNKVTEKGKYVELRCDPISGHTALYWYRQSLGQGPEFLIYFQGTGAADDSGLPNDRFFAVRPEGSVSTLKIQRTERGDSAVYLCASSFTSGGKSEQFFGPGTRLTVL.

This clone was observed a handful of times. The chain carries TRBV5-6 and TRBJ1-4; 8 bases are a match to TRBD1. After removal of 2 bases from V and 4 bases from J, the junction contained 4 bases not matched to a gene. Germline lookup yields CDR1 SGHDT and CDR2 YYEEEE. CDR3 length: 15 residues. This CDR3 reads CASSFGQGLNEKLFF. CDR3 DNA: TGTGCCAGCAGCTTTGGACAGGGCCTTAATGAAAAACTGTTTTTT.

This clone has only a few counts. The chain carries TRBV6-1 and TRBJ1-1; D is perhaps TRBD1 (5 bases). V dropped 3 bases and J dropped 1 base, with 9 bases sitting between them. Germline V lookup: CDR1 MNHNS, CDR2 SASEGT. The CDR3 is 14 residues long. The CDR3 region has the DNA TGTGCCAGCAGTGAGATACAGGCGAACACTGAAGCTTTCTTT. Protein product: CASSEIQANTEAFF.

V is TRBV11-3 and J is TRBJ2-3; possible D gene TRBD1, 5 bases. This CDR3 region has 16 residues. Per the germline V gene, CDR1 is SGHNT and CDR2 is YENEEA. The V end was cut by 5 bases, the J end by 2 bases, with 17 bases between. CDR3 loop: CASSMGRREVTDTQYF. CDR3 nucleotides: TGTGCCAGCAGCATGGGGCGTCGTGAGGTCACAGATACGCAGTATTTT.

A few counts support this clone. V usage is TRBV29-1 and J usage is TRBJ1-2; 8 bases align to TRBD1. Looked up from germline, CDR1 is SQVTM and CDR2 is ANQGSEA. Losses at the gene ends were 7 bases for V and 5 bases for J; bases not matched to a gene: 9. The CDR3 extends over 13 amino acids. CDR3 protein: CSALGQGAYGYTF. The CDR3 DNA sequence: TGCAGCGCTCTGGGGCAGGGGGCGTATGGCTACACCTTC.

V is TRBV5-4 and J is TRBJ2-1; 10 bases are shared with TRBD2. The CDR3 is made up of 17 amino acids. Trimming cost V 4 bases and J 0 bases; bases outside gene matches: 7. The germline V gene has CDR1 SGHNT and CDR2 YYREEE (reference sequence). CDR3 protein: CASSIYSGGFSYNEQFF. CDR3 in DNA: TGTGCCAGCAGCATCTATAGCGGGGGGTTCTCCTACAATGAGCAGTTCTTC.

The chain carries TRBV5-1 and TRBJ2-2; D is unresolved. This CDR3 has 13 residues. With 3 bases removed from V and 4 bases from J, the gap between germline ends came to 7 bases. CDR1 and CDR2 from the germline V gene are SGHRS and YFSETQ. The CDR3 region has the DNA TGCGCCAGCAGCTCCGAGCGCACCGGGGAGCTGTTTTTT. Encoded protein: CASSSERTGELFF.

The J gene is TRBJ1-5, the V gene TRBV2; TRBD1 aligns across 8 bases. Germline CDR1 reads SNHLY; CDR2 reads FYNNEI. This CDR3 has 15 residues. The V gene end was trimmed by 8 bases and the J gene end by 0 bases; junction bases not matched to a gene: 6. CDR3 sequence reads: CASSDRGYSNQPQHF. The CDR3 DNA reads TGTGCCAGCTCAGACAGGGGCTATAGCAATCAGCCCCAGCATTTT.

This clone was seen only a few times. The chain links TRBV4-2 to TRBJ1-5, with TRBD1 as a possible D gene (5 bases). This CDR3 comprises 14 residues. Per germline, CDR1 LGHNA and CDR2 YNFKEQ. Trimming cost V 6 bases and J 2 bases, with 11 bases left between them. CDR3 protein: CASSLTRGNQPQHF. In nucleotides, the CDR3 is TGTGCCAGCAGTCTCACCAGGGGCAATCAGCCCCAGCATTTT.

The J gene is TRBJ1-2, the V gene TRBV5-4; 7 nucleotides agree with TRBD1. Per germline, CDR1 SGHNT and CDR2 YYREEE (reference sequence). The CDR3 covers 16 residues. J lost 2 bases, V lost 4 bases, and 11 bases had no gene match. CDR3 protein: CASSPNGGTENYGYTF. CDR3 nucleotides: TGTGCCAGCAGCCCGAATGGGGGGACAGAGAACTATGGCTACACCTTC.

The chain links TRBV19 to TRBJ1-1; D not certain. Trimming stripped 3 bases from V and 12 bases from J, with 17 bases between. This CDR3 contains 13 residues. From germline, CDR1 is LNHDA and CDR2 SQIVND (reference sequence). In nucleotides, the CDR3 is TGTGCCAGTAGTATTAACACAGCATTCGGGACTTTCTTT. Its translation: CASSINTAFGTFF.

This chain links TRBV3-1 (or the pseudogene TRBV3-2) with TRBJ2-1, with 11 bases aligning to TRBD1. Per the germline V gene, CDR1 is LGHDT and CDR2 is YNNKEL (reference sequence). V dropped 4 bases and J dropped 8; count of bases not matched to a gene: 7. The CDR3 totals 15 residues. DNA for the CDR3: TGTGCCAGCAGCCCCCGGACAGGGGGCGGAGATGAGCAGTTCTTC. This sequence encodes CASSPRTGGGDEQFF.